A single T cell receptor (beta chain) is shown here with its context. With 60 Vbeta and 13 Jbeta primers, the PCR was carried out. Method: immunoSEQ multiplex PCR; TCRdb's copy keeps in-frame clones and lacks some. There are 150,000 to 200,000 clones in the sample; around 86% occur only once, and around 4.1% lies in the top ten. The entry originates in a study of cytomegalovirus exposure and HLA in healthy donors. Trimming left V 8 bases short and J 0 bases short, with 11 bases between. CDR1 is SGHTA, CDR2 FQGNSA, per germline. The CDR3 runs to 13 residues. Specimen: PBMCs. The genes are TRBV7-2 and TRBJ2-7; D gene uncertain. The receptor's source is a man aged 50 to 59 in good health and CMV-seropositive. The CDR3 here is CASLSTVSYEQYF. DNA for the CDR3: TGTGCCAGCCTAAGTACAGTCTCCTACGAGCAGTACTTC.